One and the same sample provided the 14 T cell receptor beta chains below, sequenced in a study of regulatory T cells in long-lasting Graves disease. Both iRepertoire HTBI primers and Arm-PCR of CDR3 regions were used to build the TCR beta libraries. TCRdb independently ran MiXCR on the multiplex PCR reads; one entry per CDR3 protein. The sample holds 250,000 to 300,000 distinct CDR3 sequences, around 20% seen once. Time point defined: persistent/refractory GD, antithyroid drugs over 5 years with positive TRAb. With RNA extracted from PBMCs as input, the TCR library was made. Sequencing used peripheral blood mononuclear cells (PBMCs), obtained when the disease was refractory, from a patient treated with antithyroid drugs. The receptors derive from a female donor with Graves disease.

This clonotype is a singleton in its sample. V gene TRBV5-1 combines with J gene TRBJ2-7; D is ambiguous. Germline-derived CDR1 and CDR2 are SGHRS and YFSETQ. The CDR3 contains 14 residues. Trimming shortened V by 2 bases and J by 1 base, and 10 bases separated the two germline ends. CDR3 in amino acids: CASSFGPNSYEQYF. The DNA for the CDR3 is TGCGCCAGCAGCTTCGGGCCCAATTCCTACGAGCAGTACTTC.

The rearrangement joins TRBV14 to TRBJ1-1; D possibly corresponds to TRBD1 (5 bases). The CDR3 consists of 14 residues. Germline assignment: CDR1 SGHDN and CDR2 FVKESK. Trimming pared 3 bases from V and 6 bases from J, leaving 14 bases between. CDR3 coding DNA: TGTGCCAGCAGCCACCATTTCAGGGACCCTGAAGCTTTCTTT. This encodes CASSHHFRDPEAFF.

This clonotype was counted between two and nine times. This sequence joins TRBV7-2 and TRBJ2-7, with a tentative D call TRBD2 (6 bases). Germline V gives CDR1 SGHTA, CDR2 FQGNSA. The CDR3 consists of 15 residues. V was clipped by 2 bases and J by 2 bases, with 13 bases between them. CDR3 nucleotides: TGTGCCAGCAGCTTAAGTACTAGCCGGCCCTACGAGCAGTACTTC. Protein product: CASSLSTSRPYEQYF.

This clonotype was seen at least ten times. This rearrangement joins TRBV7-2 to TRBJ2-7, with 9 bases identical to TRBD2. Per the germline V gene, CDR1 is SGHTA and CDR2 is FQGNSA. V dropped 1 base and J dropped 5; count of bases not matched to a gene: 6. The CDR3 extends over 15 amino acids. The CDR3 loop reads CASSLGASGTHEQYF. In nucleotides, the CDR3 is TGTGCCAGCAGCTTAGGGGCTAGCGGGACCCACGAGCAGTACTTC.

The chain carries TRBV27 and TRBJ2-7; 7 nucleotides agree with TRBD2. Germline lookup yields CDR1 MNHEY and CDR2 SMNVEV (reference sequence). Unmatched junction bases numbered 5, after V lost 4 bases and J lost 2 bases. This CDR3 comprises 14 residues. The CDR3 spells CASSSRLATYEQYF. As DNA, the CDR3 is TGTGCCAGCAGTTCCAGACTAGCCACCTACGAGCAGTACTTC.

For this clonotype: Mismatch with germline at one junction end may stem from a read error. This chain connects TRBV7-9 to TRBJ2-7; no reliable D call. Looked up from germline, CDR1 is SEHNR and CDR2 is FQNEAQ (reference sequence). This CDR3 comprises 12 residues. CDR3 amino acids: CVSSLALSEQYF. The CDR3 DNA reads TGTGTCAGCAGCTTAGCACTTAGTGAGCAGTACTTC.

This clonotype was detected many times. The chain joins TRBV12-3 or TRBV12-4 to TRBJ1-6; the D is unclear. There are 14 residues in the CDR3. The V end was cut by 2 bases, the J end by 8 bases, with 10 bases between. CDR3 sequence (DNA): TGTGCCAGCAGTTTACGGGGTTCGGATTCACCCCTCCACTTT. Its translation: CASSLRGSDSPLHF.

This clonotype was observed at least ten times. The rearrangement joins TRBV15 to TRBJ2-7; D may be TRBD1 (5 bases). V was shortened by 0 bases and J by 3 bases, with 6 bases between the two germline ends. Germline V gene lookup returns CDR1 LNHNV and CDR2 YYDKDF (reference sequence). The CDR3 totals 13 residues. The chain's CDR3 is CATSRDQGYEQYF. DNA of the CDR3: TGTGCCACCAGCAGAGACCAGGGCTACGAGCAGTACTTC.

There are many counts of this clonotype. The V and J genes are TRBV12-3 or TRBV12-4 and TRBJ2-1; D remains ambiguous. V shed 5 bases and J shed 6 bases, with 11 bases lying between them. The CDR3 consists of 13 residues. The DNA of the CDR3 is TGTGCCAGCAGTCCCAATTTAGCCAATGAGCAGTTCTTC. This codes for CASSPNLANEQFF.

Ten or more counts support this clonotype. This chain uses TRBV6-5 with TRBJ2-7, with 10 bases that match TRBD1. Germline V gene lookup returns CDR1 MNHEY and CDR2 SVGAGI. Trimming removed 4 bases from V and 2 bases from J; junction bases left unmatched: 11. The CDR3 has 17 amino acids. The CDR3 region is CASSSHATGGSTYEQYF. The CDR3, as DNA: TGTGCCAGCAGTTCACACGCGACAGGGGGCTCTACCTACGAGCAGTACTTC.

This clonotype occurred many times. A read error may produce the germline difference seen at one junction end. The genes are TRBV7-7 and TRBJ2-5; no clear D. This CDR3 is 17 amino acids long. Germline V gene data show CDR1 as SSHAT and CDR2 as FNYEAQ (reference sequence). This CDR3 reads CASSPSPQAWSGETQYF. In DNA form, the CDR3 reads TGTGCTAGCAGCCCGAGCCCGCAGGCTTGGTCAGGAGAGACCCAGTACTTC.

This clonotype was found many times. This chain uses TRBV30 with TRBJ2-2, with D uncertain. Trimming took off 1 base at V and 6 bases at J, with 9 bases between the two ends. This CDR3 region has 13 residues. Germline assignment: CDR1 GTSNPN and CDR2 SVGIG (reference sequence). DNA of the CDR3: TGTGCCTGGAGTGAAGGGCGCGCCGGGGAGCTGTTTTTT. This translates into CAWSEGRAGELFF.

This clonotype was seen more than once but under ten times. The chain recombines TRBV19 with TRBJ2-7; TRBD1 matches at 8 bases. In germline, CDR1 is LNHDA, CDR2 SQIVND (reference sequence). Trimming took 6 bases from V and 2 from J; bases not matched to a gene: 12. The length of the CDR3 is 16 residues. CDR3 DNA sequence: TGTGCCAGTAGACTAAAAGGGACAGGAATTACCTACGAGCAGTACTTC. Translation: CASRLKGTGITYEQYF.

The sample holds many counts of this clonotype. The chain combines TRBV28 with TRBJ2-5, with D hard to call. The CDR3 totals 13 residues. V lost 2 bases and J 5 bases, leaving 9 bases between the germline ends. Germline lookup yields CDR1 MDHEN and CDR2 SYDVKM. CDR3 protein: CASSLIGKETQYF. The DNA for the CDR3 is TGTGCCAGCAGTTTAATAGGGAAGGAGACCCAGTACTTC. The full variable domain, completed using reference TRBV28 and TRBJ2-5, is DVKVTQSSRYLVKRTGEKVFLECVQDMDHENMFWYRQDPGLGLRLIYFSYDVKMKEKGDIPEGYSVSREKKERFSLILESASTNQTSMYLCASSLIGKETQYFGPGTRLLVL.